These 20 T cell receptor beta chains share one sample of origin, sequenced in a study of blood T cell repertoires in COVID-19. Sequencing was performed with immunoSEQ multiplex PCR; in TCRdb, only in-frame clones are kept and a portion is missing. The table includes approximately 300,000 clones, about nine tenths detected once. Sequenced input: PBMCs or T cells enriched from blood (not recorded which). Receptors originate from a young woman who had recovered from COVID-19.

The V call is TRBV29-1, the J call TRBJ2-7; 8 bases agree with TRBD1. The CDR3 has 13 amino acids. CDR1 and CDR2 from the germline V gene are SQVTM and ANQGSEA. V lost 4 bases to trimming and J lost 6 bases; unmatched junction nucleotides: 8. The CDR3 is CSVGPTGETEQYF. The CDR3 DNA follows: TGCAGCGTTGGACCGACAGGGGAGACCGAGCAGTACTTC.

This chain links TRBV10-3 with TRBJ1-1; 9 bases align to TRBD1. After removal of 6 bases from V and 4 bases from J, the junction contained 12 bases not matched to a gene. The germline V gene has CDR1 ENHRY and CDR2 SYGVKD. This CDR3 has 16 residues. CDR3 in amino acids: CAIRASQGAVVTEAFF. For the CDR3, the DNA is TGTGCCATCAGAGCGTCACAGGGGGCTGTGGTCACTGAAGCTTTCTTT.

As DNA, the CDR3 is TGTGCCTGGAGCCCCGGGACTAGTTACCATGAGCAGTTCTTC. Translation: CAWSPGTSYHEQFF. This chain connects TRBV30 to TRBJ2-1, with 8 bases that match TRBD2. V trimming: 3 bases; J trimming: 8 bases; junction bases outside the gene matches: 9. Germline CDR1 is GTSNPN and CDR2 is SVGIG (reference sequence). The CDR3 loop spans 14 amino acids.

The genes are TRBV5-1 and TRBJ1-4, with D perhaps TRBD1 (5 bases). The V gene lost 4 bases and the J gene lost 3 bases, with 19 bases spanning the gap. CDR1 is SGHRS and CDR2 is YFSETQ in the germline V gene. The length of the CDR3 is 17 residues. The CDR3 sequence is CASSPSKAGEANEKLFF. Written as DNA, the CDR3 is TGCGCCAGCAGCCCATCCAAGGCGGGGGAGGCTAATGAAAAACTGTTTTTT. The full variable domain, rest sourced from reference TRBV5-1 and TRBJ1-4, is KAGVTQTPRYLIKTRGQQVTLSCSPISGHRSVSWYQQTPGQGLQFLFEYFSETQRNKGNFPGRFSGRQFSNSRSEMNVSTLELGDSALYLCASSPSKAGEANEKLFFGSGTQLSVL.

The chain carries TRBV2 and TRBJ1-5, with D maybe TRBD1 (5 bases). Deletions cut 2 bases from V and 3 bases from J, with 14 bases between. Germline CDR1 is SNHLY and CDR2 is FYNNEI. The CDR3 totals 16 residues. This CDR3 is CASSELGELANQPQHF. The DNA for the CDR3 is TGTGCCAGCAGTGAACTAGGGGAATTAGCCAATCAGCCCCAGCATTTT. The full variable domain, its missing parts supplied by reference TRBV2 and TRBJ1-5, is EPEVTQTPSHQVTQMGQEVILRCVPISNHLYFYWYRQILGQKVEFLVSFYNNEISEKSEIFDDQFSVERPDGSNFTLKIRSTKLEDSAMYFCASSELGELANQPQHFGDGTRLSIL.

This chain uses TRBV10-3 with TRBJ2-7; weak D call: TRBD1 (7 bases). This CDR3 has 14 amino acids. V was clipped by 0 bases and J by 5 bases, with 11 bases between them. Germline values: CDR1 ENHRY, CDR2 SYGVKD. The CDR3 spells CAISESGGQNEQYF. The CDR3 bases are TGTGCCATCAGTGAGTCGGGGGGACAGAACGAGCAGTACTTC.

V and J are TRBV7-3 and TRBJ2-6, with 12 nucleotides matching TRBD2. This CDR3 has 17 amino acids. CDR1 is SGHTA, CDR2 FQGTGA, per germline. After removal of 4 bases from V and 0 bases from J, the junction contained 1 base not matched to a gene. The CDR3 loop is CASSWTSGTSGANVLTF. The CDR3 DNA follows: TGTGCCAGCAGCTGGACTAGCGGGACCTCTGGGGCCAACGTCCTGACTTTC.

The chain has TRBV12-3 or TRBV12-4 and TRBJ1-2; maybe TRBD1 (5 bases). The CDR3 consists of 13 residues. Trimming left V 5 bases short and J 5 bases short, with 12 bases between. DNA of the CDR3: TGTGCCAGCAGTCGGGGGGTGACGTATGGCTACACCTTC. Protein product: CASSRGVTYGYTF.

This clone was detected a few times. The CDR3 loop reads CASSEASYEQYF. The CDR3 DNA is TGCGCCAGCAGTGAAGCCTCCTACGAGCAGTACTTC. The genes are TRBV10-2 and TRBJ2-7, with D uncertain. The germline V gene has CDR1 WSHSY and CDR2 SAAADI. V dropped 3 bases and J dropped 0 bases, with 3 bases sitting between them. The CDR3 totals 12 residues.

This sequence joins TRBV6-5 and TRBJ1-6, with TRBD1 matching over 8 bases. J was trimmed by 7 bases and V by 7 bases; bases with no gene match: 9. Germline-derived CDR1 and CDR2 are MNHEY and SVGAGI. The CDR3 loop spans 15 amino acids. CDR3 in amino acids: CASKFGQGSNSPLHF. CDR3 nucleotide sequence: TGTGCCAGCAAGTTCGGACAGGGTTCAAATTCACCCCTCCACTTT.

The V gene is TRBV24-1, the J gene TRBJ1-2; D not certain. This CDR3 has 11 residues. Germline-derived CDR1 and CDR2 are KGHDR and SFDVKD. Trimming left V 0 bases short and J 7 bases short, with 2 bases between. The CDR3: CATSDLRGYTF. DNA for the CDR3: TGTGCCACCAGTGATTTGCGTGGCTACACCTTC.

This clone has a single count. CDR3 amino acids: CASSPGPRGTQYF. DNA of the CDR3: TGTGCCAGCAGCCCAGGTCCTCGGGGGACCCAGTACTTC. The chain joins TRBV3-1 (or the pseudogene TRBV3-2) to TRBJ2-5; tentatively, D is TRBD2 (5 bases). The CDR3 covers 13 residues. Trimming removed 4 bases from V and 7 bases from J, with 13 bases in between. Germline V gene sequence: CDR1 LGHDT, CDR2 YNNKEL (reference sequence).

J is TRBJ2-7 and V is TRBV30, with TRBD1 identical over 9 bases. The CDR3 is made up of 13 amino acids. Germline CDR1 reads GTSNPN; CDR2 reads SVGIG (reference sequence). J was trimmed by 3 bases and V by 6 bases; bases with no gene match: 6. CDR3 region: CACTGQGGYEQYF. For the CDR3, the DNA is TGTGCCTGTACGGGACAGGGAGGCTACGAGCAGTACTTC.

V usage is TRBV4-1 and J usage is TRBJ2-3; 9 bases are a match to TRBD1. Trimming took 4 bases from V and 3 from J; bases not matched to a gene: 11. Germline lookup yields CDR1 MGHRA and CDR2 YSYEKL. CDR3 length equals 17 residues. The CDR3 DNA is TGCGCCAGCAGCCTTACACCCGGGACAGGGATGACAGATACGCAGTATTTT. This sequence encodes CASSLTPGTGMTDTQYF.

CDR3 DNA sequence: TGTGCCAGCAGTTTCGGCGGGGAGCTGTTTTTT. Protein: CASSFGGELFF. The genes are TRBV6-1 and TRBJ2-2; no clear D gene. The V end was cut by 5 bases, the J end by 7 bases, with 5 bases between. CDR1 and CDR2 from the germline V gene are MNHNS and SASEGT. This CDR3 has 11 residues.

V gene TRBV5-1 combines with J gene TRBJ1-1; TRBD1 matches at 7 bases. The CDR3 is 14 amino acids. The V gene's germline CDR1 is SGHRS and CDR2 YFSETQ. J lost 7 bases, V lost 0 bases, and 6 bases had no gene match. CDR3 DNA sequence: TGCGCCAGCAGCTTGGAGGGGGCTGGGGGTGAAGCTTTCTTT. It translates to CASSLEGAGGEAFF. The complete variable domain, with remaining parts taken from reference TRBV5-1 and TRBJ1-1, reads KAGVTQTPRYLIKTRGQQVTLSCSPISGHRSVSWYQQTPGQGLQFLFEYFSETQRNKGNFPGRFSGRQFSNSRSEMNVSTLELGDSALYLCASSLEGAGGEAFFGQGTRLTVV.

The chain is built from TRBV27 and TRBJ1-2, with a tentative D call TRBD1 (5 bases). Trimming shortened V by 7 bases and J by 13 bases, and 19 bases separated the two germline ends. The germline V gene has CDR1 MNHEY and CDR2 SMNVEV (reference sequence). This CDR3 spans 12 amino acids. CDR3 nucleotide sequence: TGTGCCAGCACTTACCTCGGGGGATTCTTCACCTTC. Its translation: CASTYLGGFFTF.

The J gene is TRBJ2-2, the V gene TRBV4-1, with 10 bases that match TRBD2. After removal of 0 bases from V and 3 bases from J, the junction contained 4 bases not matched to a gene. CDR1 MGHRA and CDR2 YSYEKL come from the germline V gene. This CDR3 has 17 residues. CDR3: CASSQDLLAGYTGELFF. For the CDR3, the DNA is TGCGCCAGCAGCCAAGACTTACTAGCGGGGTACACCGGGGAGCTGTTTTTT.

This clone was counted once. This sequence joins TRBV23-1 and TRBJ2-5; TRBD2 matches 7 bases. TRBV23-1 carries the ORF label, with uncertain function. The J segment lost 5 bases and the V segment lost 2 bases, leaving 8 bases of the junction unmatched. The CDR3 contains 15 residues. CDR3 in amino acids: CASSQGGVRGETQYF. The CDR3, as DNA: TGCGCCAGCAGTCAAGGGGGGGTACGCGGTGAGACCCAGTACTTC.

The chain links TRBV7-8 to TRBJ1-5; TRBD1 matches at 9 bases. From germline, CDR1 is SGHVS and CDR2 FQNEAQ. Germline trimming cut 4 bases from V and 4 bases from J; bases unmatched to any gene: 2. This CDR3 is built from 14 residues. This CDR3 is CASSSDRGNQPQHF. CDR3 DNA: TGTGCCAGCAGCTCCGACAGGGGGAATCAGCCCCAGCATTTT.